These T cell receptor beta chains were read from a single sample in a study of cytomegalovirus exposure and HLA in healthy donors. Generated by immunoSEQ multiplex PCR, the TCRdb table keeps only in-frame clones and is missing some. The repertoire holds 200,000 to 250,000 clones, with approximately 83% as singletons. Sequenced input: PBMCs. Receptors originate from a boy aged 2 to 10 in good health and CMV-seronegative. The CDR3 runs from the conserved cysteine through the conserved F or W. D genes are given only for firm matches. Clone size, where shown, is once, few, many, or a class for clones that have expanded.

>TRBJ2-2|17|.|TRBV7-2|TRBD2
TGTGCCAGCAGCTTAATGTTGCGAAGCGGGAGAACCGGGGAGCTGTTTTTT
CASSLMLRSGRTGELFF
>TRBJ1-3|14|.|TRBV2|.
TGTGCCAGCAGCGTACAGAGCTCTGGAAACACCATATATTTT
CASSVQSSGNTIYF
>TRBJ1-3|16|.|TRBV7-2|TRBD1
TGTGCCAGCAGCTTACAAGTCGACAGGGCTGGAAACACCATATATTTT
CASSLQVDRAGNTIYF
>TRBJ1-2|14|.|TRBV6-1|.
TGTGCCAGCGTGGAGCGCACCGCTAACTATGGCTACACCTTC
CASVERTANYGYTF
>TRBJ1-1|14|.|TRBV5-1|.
TGCGCCAGCAGCTTGGCTCAGGGGCTCGGTGAAGCTTTCTTT
CASSLAQGLGEAFF
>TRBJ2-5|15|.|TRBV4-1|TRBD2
TGCGCCAGCAGGAGGGCGGGAGACGGCCAAGAGACCCAGTACTTC
CASRRAGDGQETQYF
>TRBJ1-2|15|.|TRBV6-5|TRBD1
TGCGCCAGCAGTTATTTTACAGGGGGCCACTATGGCTACACCTTC
CASSYFTGGHYGYTF
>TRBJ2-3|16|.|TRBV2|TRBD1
TGTGCCAGCAGTGCTACCGGGACAGGGGGCACAGATACGCAGTATTTT
CASSATGTGGTDTQYF
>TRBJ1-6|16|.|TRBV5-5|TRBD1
TGTGCCAGCAGCCGCAGGACAGGGGCTGTAAATTCACCCCTCCACTTT
CASSRRTGAVNSPLHF
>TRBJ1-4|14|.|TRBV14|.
TGTGCCAGCAGCCAAGAATATCCGAGAAATAAACTGTTTTTT
CASSQEYPRNKLFF
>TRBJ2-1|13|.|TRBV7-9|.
TGTGCCAGCAGCCGTCCTGAGCGCGATGAGCAGTTCTTC
CASSRPERDEQFF
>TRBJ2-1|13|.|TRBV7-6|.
TGTGCCAGCAGCTTAGGAACTTACAATGAGCAGTTCTTC
CASSLGTYNEQFF
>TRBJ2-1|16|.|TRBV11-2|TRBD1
TGTGCCAGCAGGGGGACAGGGGCCGATCTAGCCGCTGAGCAGTTCTTC
CASRGTGADLAAEQFF
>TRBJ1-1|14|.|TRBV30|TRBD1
TGTGCCTGGAATTGGGACAGCTTGAACACTGAAGCTTTCTTT
CAWNWDSLNTEAFF
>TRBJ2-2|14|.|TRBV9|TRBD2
TGTGCCAGCAGCGGGACTAGCGGCACCGGGGAGCTGTTTTTT
CASSGTSGTGELFF
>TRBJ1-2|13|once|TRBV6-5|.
TGTGCCAGCACCAGTGGCGGTCGCTATGGCTACACCTTC
CASTSGGRYGYTF
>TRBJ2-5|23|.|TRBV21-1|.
TGTGCCAGCAGCAAAGTCAAGATATTGGGGTGGGGACTAGCGGGAGGGCCTTGGGAGACCCAGTACTTC
CASSKVKILGWGLAGGPWETQYF